A selection of T cell receptor beta chains follows, all from one sample in a study of T cells in Graves' hyperthyroidism and ophthalmopathy. MiXCR, run by TCRdb on the multiplex PCR reads, gives a single entry per CDR3 protein. The repertoire holds a few hundred thousand distinct CDR3 sequences, more than 15% seen once, with roughly 25% in the top ten. The specimen was blood. The receptors were gathered from a woman between 18 and 30 years old with Graves' hyperthyroidism that later progressed to Graves' ophthalmopathy. Each CDR3 is given with its conserved first and last residue. Each record gives: CDR3 DNA, CDR3 protein, V gene, J gene, D gene, clone size. A D gene is named only where the DNA matches it firmly. Rows may omit the clone size; those that give it use once, few, many or a size class.

cdr3_nt: TGTGCCAGCAGACAGCTCCGGGACTTCACCCAAGAGACCCAGTACTTC
cdr3_aa: CASRQLRDFTQETQYF
v_call: TRBV28
j_call: TRBJ2-5
d_call: NA
clone_size: many

cdr3_nt: TGTGCCAGCAGCTTTAGCGGGAGTGAGTACAATGAGCAGTTCTTC
cdr3_aa: CASSFSGSEYNEQFF
v_call: TRBV7-3
j_call: TRBJ2-1
d_call: TRBD2
clone_size: many

cdr3_nt: TGCAGTGCTCATAAACCCGGTTCTTCCACCTATGGCTACACCTTC
cdr3_aa: CSAHKPGSSTYGYTF
v_call: TRBV20-1
j_call: TRBJ1-2
d_call: NA
clone_size: many

cdr3_nt: TGTGCCAGCAGCTTAGAGGAGCGACACTTCAAGCAGTACTTC
cdr3_aa: CASSLEERHFKQYF
v_call: TRBV11-2
j_call: TRBJ2-7
d_call: NA
clone_size: many

cdr3_nt: TGTGCCAGCAGAGGGGCTAGCGGGAGGTGGTACGAGCAGTACTTC
cdr3_aa: CASRGASGRWYEQYF
v_call: TRBV2
j_call: TRBJ2-7
d_call: TRBD2
clone_size: NA

cdr3_nt: TGTGCCAGCAGCCCCTCGGAGATCAACTATGGCTACACCTTC
cdr3_aa: CASSPSEINYGYTF
v_call: TRBV7-9
j_call: TRBJ1-2
d_call: NA
clone_size: NA

cdr3_nt: TGTGCCAGCTTACCATCGGGACTAGCGAGCGAGCAGTACTTC
cdr3_aa: CASLPSGLASEQYF
v_call: TRBV28
j_call: TRBJ2-7
d_call: TRBD2
clone_size: many

cdr3_nt: TGTGCCAGCAGCCCGGTGGGGCCAGAAAAACTGTTTTTT
cdr3_aa: CASSPVGPEKLFF
v_call: TRBV6-2/TRBV6-3
j_call: TRBJ1-4
d_call: NA
clone_size: few

cdr3_nt: TGCGCCAGTACACCCGGGTCAGGTATCCACGAGCAGTACTTC
cdr3_aa: CASTPGSGIHEQYF
v_call: TRBV5-1
j_call: TRBJ2-7
d_call: NA
clone_size: many

cdr3_nt: TGTGCCAGCAGCTCACGGACTAGCGGGAGAGAGGAGCAGTACTTC
cdr3_aa: CASSSRTSGREEQYF
v_call: TRBV9
j_call: TRBJ2-7
d_call: TRBD2
clone_size: few

cdr3_nt: TGTGCCAGTAGACAGGGATTGTCTGAAGCTTTCTTT
cdr3_aa: CASRQGLSEAFF
v_call: TRBV28
j_call: TRBJ1-1
d_call: TRBD1
clone_size: many

cdr3_nt: TGCAGCGTTGAATCCTGGGGGGGTCCCTCCCCCAATGAGCAGTTCTTC
cdr3_aa: CSVESWGGPSPNEQFF
v_call: TRBV29-1
j_call: TRBJ2-1
d_call: TRBD2
clone_size: NA

cdr3_nt: TGCAGCGGGGGGCAGCTCACTGAAGCTTTCTTT
cdr3_aa: CSGGQLTEAFF
v_call: TRBV29-1
j_call: TRBJ1-1
d_call: NA
clone_size: NA

cdr3_nt: TGTGCCACCAGCGACAGGGACTCCCCTGTGTACAATGAGCAGTTCTTC
cdr3_aa: CATSDRDSPVYNEQFF
v_call: TRBV15
j_call: TRBJ2-1
d_call: NA
clone_size: NA

cdr3_nt: TGCAGTGCTAGAGGACAGGGCGGAAGGGATACTGAAAAACTGTTTTTT
cdr3_aa: CSARGQGGRDTEKLFF
v_call: TRBV20-1
j_call: TRBJ1-4
d_call: TRBD1
clone_size: NA

cdr3_nt: TGCGCCAGCAGCTTGGAGGCGGTGGGGGGATGGAATGAGCAGTTCTTC
cdr3_aa: CASSLEAVGGWNEQFF
v_call: TRBV5-1
j_call: TRBJ2-1
d_call: NA
clone_size: many

cdr3_nt: TGCGCCAGCAGCTTGGGGGAGGACTCCTACGAGCAGTACTTC
cdr3_aa: CASSLGEDSYEQYF
v_call: TRBV5-1
j_call: TRBJ2-7
d_call: NA
clone_size: many

cdr3_nt: TGTGCCAGCAGCCAGAGCGGTAGCTCCTATAATTCACCCCTCCACTTT
cdr3_aa: CASSQSGSSYNSPLHF
v_call: TRBV3-1
j_call: TRBJ1-6
d_call: NA
clone_size: many

cdr3_nt: TGTGCCAGCAGCTTGGGACTAGCGGGAGCAGGCACAGATACGCAGTATTTT
cdr3_aa: CASSLGLAGAGTDTQYF
v_call: TRBV5-5
j_call: TRBJ2-3
d_call: TRBD2
clone_size: many

cdr3_nt: TGTGCCAGCAGCTTAATGAAGGGCATTCAGTACTTC
cdr3_aa: CASSLMKGIQYF
v_call: TRBV7-9
j_call: TRBJ2-4
d_call: NA
clone_size: many

cdr3_nt: TGTGCCAGCAGTTCCAGAGGGGACAGAGGCGTAGGATCACCCCTCCACTTT
cdr3_aa: CASSSRGDRGVGSPLHF
v_call: TRBV28
j_call: TRBJ1-6
d_call: TRBD1
clone_size: NA

cdr3_nt: TGTGCCTGGAGTGCGATAAGGGGGAACACTGAAGCTTTCTTT
cdr3_aa: CAWSAIRGNTEAFF
v_call: TRBV30
j_call: TRBJ1-1
d_call: NA
clone_size: many

cdr3_nt: TGTGCCAGCCACCCGGCGACAGGGGTAACTCACGAGCAGTACTTC
cdr3_aa: CASHPATGVTHEQYF
v_call: TRBV27
j_call: TRBJ2-7
d_call: TRBD1
clone_size: many

cdr3_nt: TGTGCCAGCAGGCGGACTAGCGGGTACCAAGAGACCCAGTACTTC
cdr3_aa: CASRRTSGYQETQYF
v_call: TRBV27
j_call: TRBJ2-5
d_call: TRBD2
clone_size: many

cdr3_nt: TGCGCCAGCAGCTTGGAGGGGACAGGGTCATACGAGCAGTACTTC
cdr3_aa: CASSLEGTGSYEQYF
v_call: TRBV5-1
j_call: TRBJ2-7
d_call: TRBD1
clone_size: many

cdr3_nt: TGTGCCAGCAGTGACGACGGTTCACCCCTCCACTTT
cdr3_aa: CASSDDGSPLHF
v_call: TRBV2
j_call: TRBJ1-6
d_call: NA
clone_size: many

cdr3_nt: TGTGCCAGCAGTGTGTCGAGGGGGCCGGAGGAGCAGTACTTC
cdr3_aa: CASSVSRGPEEQYF
v_call: TRBV2
j_call: TRBJ2-7
d_call: TRBD1
clone_size: many

cdr3_nt: TGTGCCAGCAGCTCCTGGCCCTCAGCTACGCAGTATTTT
cdr3_aa: CASSSWPSATQYF
v_call: TRBV5-6
j_call: TRBJ2-3
d_call: NA
clone_size: many

cdr3_nt: TGTGCCACCAGCAGAGATCTTGGATGGCGACAGGGGGCTAACACCGGGGAGCTGTTTTTT
cdr3_aa: CATSRDLGWRQGANTGELFF
v_call: TRBV15
j_call: TRBJ2-2
d_call: TRBD1
clone_size: NA

cdr3_nt: TGTGCCAGTAGTATGAGTCCAAGCTCCTACAATGAGCAGTTCTTC
cdr3_aa: CASSMSPSSYNEQFF
v_call: TRBV19
j_call: TRBJ2-1
d_call: NA
clone_size: few

cdr3_nt: TGCAGTGCTAGGGTTAGCGGGAGTTCCTACAATGAGCAGTTCTTC
cdr3_aa: CSARVSGSSYNEQFF
v_call: TRBV20-1
j_call: TRBJ2-1
d_call: TRBD2
clone_size: many

cdr3_nt: TGTGCCAGCTCGGCGGACAGCAATGAGCAGTTCTTC
cdr3_aa: CASSADSNEQFF
v_call: TRBV18
j_call: TRBJ2-1
d_call: NA
clone_size: many

cdr3_nt: TGTGCCAGCAGTTTGCCGGGACAGTACTACAATGAGCAGTTCTTC
cdr3_aa: CASSLPGQYYNEQFF
v_call: TRBV28
j_call: TRBJ2-1
d_call: TRBD1
clone_size: many

cdr3_nt: TGTGCCAGCAGTTTACCCGTAGCGGGGGACTACAATGAGCAGTTCTTC
cdr3_aa: CASSLPVAGDYNEQFF
v_call: TRBV28
j_call: TRBJ2-1
d_call: TRBD2
clone_size: many

cdr3_nt: TGTGCCAGCAGCCAACAACGGGGGACTCCCTACGAGCAGTACTTC
cdr3_aa: CASSQQRGTPYEQYF
v_call: TRBV7-8
j_call: TRBJ2-7
d_call: NA
clone_size: few

cdr3_nt: TGTGCCAGCAGCTTGGCCCCCGGGTTACTCACAGATACGCAGTATTTT
cdr3_aa: CASSLAPGLLTDTQYF
v_call: TRBV7-9
j_call: TRBJ2-3
d_call: NA
clone_size: many

cdr3_nt: TGTGCCAGCAGTCAGGTGGGCAGGGCAGAGACCCAGTACTTC
cdr3_aa: CASSQVGRAETQYF
v_call: TRBV6-2/TRBV6-3
j_call: TRBJ2-5
d_call: NA
clone_size: few

cdr3_nt: TGTGCCAGCAGCTTAGACAGGGGGACGAACACTGAAGCTTTCTTT
cdr3_aa: CASSLDRGTNTEAFF
v_call: TRBV7-9
j_call: TRBJ1-1
d_call: TRBD1
clone_size: once

cdr3_nt: TGTGCCAGCAGCGACTACAGGGGTGTTATTAGGTCTGAAGCTTTCTTT
cdr3_aa: CASSDYRGVIRSEAFF
v_call: TRBV25-1
j_call: TRBJ1-1
d_call: TRBD1
clone_size: NA

cdr3_nt: TGTGCCAGCAGTTTTTGGGGAAGCTCCTACAATGAGCAGTTCTTC
cdr3_aa: CASSFWGSSYNEQFF
v_call: TRBV28
j_call: TRBJ2-1
d_call: NA
clone_size: few

cdr3_nt: TGCAGTGCTACTGGACAGGGGGTCTACGAGCAGTACTTC
cdr3_aa: CSATGQGVYEQYF
v_call: TRBV20-1
j_call: TRBJ2-7
d_call: TRBD1
clone_size: many

cdr3_nt: TGCAGTGCTAGAACTAGCACAGATACGCAGTATTTT
cdr3_aa: CSARTSTDTQYF
v_call: TRBV20-1
j_call: TRBJ2-3
d_call: NA
clone_size: many

cdr3_nt: TGTGCCAGCAGCTTAGGAGAGGGATTGTGGGAGACCCAGTACTTC
cdr3_aa: CASSLGEGLWETQYF
v_call: TRBV7-2
j_call: TRBJ2-5
d_call: NA
clone_size: NA

cdr3_nt: TGCGCCAGCAGCCAAGCCGCCCTGACTAGCGGGAAGTCCTACGAGCAGTACTTC
cdr3_aa: CASSQAALTSGKSYEQYF
v_call: TRBV4-1
j_call: TRBJ2-7
d_call: TRBD2
clone_size: NA

cdr3_nt: TGTGCCAGCACCGTTATGGGACAGGGGGCCAATGAGCAGTTCTTC
cdr3_aa: CASTVMGQGANEQFF
v_call: TRBV12-3/TRBV12-4
j_call: TRBJ2-1
d_call: TRBD1
clone_size: many

cdr3_nt: TGTGCCTGGAGTGTTGGGCTAACCGGGGAGCTGTTTTTT
cdr3_aa: CAWSVGLTGELFF
v_call: TRBV30
j_call: TRBJ2-2
d_call: NA
clone_size: many

cdr3_nt: TGTGCCATCAGTGATAGAGACCGAAGGGCGGACACTGAAGCTTTCTTT
cdr3_aa: CAISDRDRRADTEAFF
v_call: TRBV10-3
j_call: TRBJ1-1
d_call: NA
clone_size: NA

cdr3_nt: TGCGCCAGCAGCCAAGGGTTGTCGGGGATGAGAGGAAACACCATATATTTT
cdr3_aa: CASSQGLSGMRGNTIYF
v_call: TRBV4-1
j_call: TRBJ1-3
d_call: NA
clone_size: few

cdr3_nt: TGTGCCAGCAGCCTCTTGGGGGCGAACACTGAAGCTTTCTTT
cdr3_aa: CASSLLGANTEAFF
v_call: TRBV7-3
j_call: TRBJ1-1
d_call: NA
clone_size: many

cdr3_nt: TGTGCCAGCAGTTTGGCTAGCGGGGCCTACGATGAGCAGTTCTTC
cdr3_aa: CASSLASGAYDEQFF
v_call: TRBV28
j_call: TRBJ2-1
d_call: TRBD2
clone_size: many

cdr3_nt: TGTGCCAGCAGTGAAGGGGACAGGGGGCGAACTGAAGCTTTCTTT
cdr3_aa: CASSEGDRGRTEAFF
v_call: TRBV2
j_call: TRBJ1-1
d_call: TRBD1
clone_size: many

cdr3_nt: TGTGCCAGCAGCTTAGTAGGGGGAGGCAATCAGCCCCAGCATTTT
cdr3_aa: CASSLVGGGNQPQHF
v_call: TRBV7-8
j_call: TRBJ1-5
d_call: NA
clone_size: NA

cdr3_nt: TGTGCCAGCAGCTCGCTAGGGACTGCAGGGGAGACCCAGTACTTC
cdr3_aa: CASSSLGTAGETQYF
v_call: TRBV7-3
j_call: TRBJ2-5
d_call: NA
clone_size: few

cdr3_nt: TGTGCCAGCAGTCCGACAGGGTCGGACACCGGGGAGCTGTTTTTT
cdr3_aa: CASSPTGSDTGELFF
v_call: TRBV2
j_call: TRBJ2-2
d_call: TRBD1
clone_size: many

cdr3_nt: TGCGCCAGCAGCTTGGCGGGGAATTTGGAGACCCAGTACTTC
cdr3_aa: CASSLAGNLETQYF
v_call: TRBV5-1
j_call: TRBJ2-5
d_call: NA
clone_size: NA